A single sample is the source of the 2 T cell receptor beta chains below, sequenced in a study of a mutant IDH1 vaccine in newly diagnosed glioma. This sample's time point: week 11, during vaccination. Mutant IDH1 20-mer peptide, at 300 ug, made up each vaccine dose, with topical imiquimod. For these TCRs, the target antigens are not known. The table came from immunoSEQ multiplex PCR; TCRdb's copy has only in-frame clones and leaves some out. The sample yields about 36,000 clones, 75% to 85% seen once. The sequenced sample was peripheral blood mononuclear cells (PBMCs), obtained from a glioma patient whose treatment included an IDH1 peptide vaccine. Every receptor here comes from a woman in her 30s with glioma. Some clones in this sample may be carry-over from other donors' samples.

The rearrangement uses TRBV9 and TRBJ2-7; a possible D gene is TRBD2 (6 bases). CDR3 size: 13 residues. Per the germline V gene, CDR1 is SGDLS and CDR2 is YYNGEE. Trimming removed 0 bases from V and 5 bases from J, with 9 bases in between. Here the CDR3 DNA reads TGTGCCAGCAGCGTAGGTAGCGGACACGAGCAGTACTTC. Translating gives CASSVGSGHEQYF.

The chain uses TRBV27 and TRBJ1-1; the D is unclear. The germline V gene encodes CDR1 MNHEY and CDR2 SMNVEV (reference sequence). The CDR3 totals 13 residues. V was cut by 3 bases and J by 10 bases, with 15 bases left in between. This CDR3 reads CASSFGPSGRAFF. As DNA, the CDR3 is TGTGCCAGCAGTTTCGGGCCTTCCGGTCGAGCTTTCTTT.